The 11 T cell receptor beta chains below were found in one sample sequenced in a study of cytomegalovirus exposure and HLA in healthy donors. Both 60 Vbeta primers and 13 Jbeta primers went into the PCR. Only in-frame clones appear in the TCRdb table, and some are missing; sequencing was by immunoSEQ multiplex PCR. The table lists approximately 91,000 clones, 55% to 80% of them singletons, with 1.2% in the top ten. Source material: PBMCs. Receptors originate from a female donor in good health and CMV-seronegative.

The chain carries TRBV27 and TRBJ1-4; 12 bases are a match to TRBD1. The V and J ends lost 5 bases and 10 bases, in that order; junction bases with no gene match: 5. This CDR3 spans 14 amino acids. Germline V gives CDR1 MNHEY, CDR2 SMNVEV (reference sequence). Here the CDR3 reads CASSIGTGGGKLFF. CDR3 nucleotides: TGTGCCAGCAGTATCGGGACAGGGGGCGGAAAACTGTTTTTT.

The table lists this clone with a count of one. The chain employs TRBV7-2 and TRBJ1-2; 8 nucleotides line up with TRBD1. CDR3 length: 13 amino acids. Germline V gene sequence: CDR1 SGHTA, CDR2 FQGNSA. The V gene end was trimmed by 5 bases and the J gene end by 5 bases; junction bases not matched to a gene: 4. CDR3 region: CASSPDRAYGYTF. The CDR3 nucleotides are TGTGCCAGCAGCCCGGACAGGGCTTATGGCTACACCTTC.

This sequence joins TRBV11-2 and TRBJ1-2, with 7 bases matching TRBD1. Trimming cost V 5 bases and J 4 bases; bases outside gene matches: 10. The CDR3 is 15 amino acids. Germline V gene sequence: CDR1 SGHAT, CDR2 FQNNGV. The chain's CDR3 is CASSTRRYRGYGYTF. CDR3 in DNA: TGTGCCAGCAGCACAAGAAGATACAGGGGCTATGGCTACACCTTC.

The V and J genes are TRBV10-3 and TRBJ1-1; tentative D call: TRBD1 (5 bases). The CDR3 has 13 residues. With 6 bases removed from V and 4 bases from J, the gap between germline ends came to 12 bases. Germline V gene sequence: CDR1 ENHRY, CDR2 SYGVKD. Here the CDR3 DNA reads TGTGCCATCAGCGACAGCCAACTCACTGAAGCTTTCTTT. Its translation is CAISDSQLTEAFF.

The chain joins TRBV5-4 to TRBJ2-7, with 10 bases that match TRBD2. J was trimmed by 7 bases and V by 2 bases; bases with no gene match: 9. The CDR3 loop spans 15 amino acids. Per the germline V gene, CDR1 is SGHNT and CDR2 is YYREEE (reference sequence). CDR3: CASSFISGRVEEQYF. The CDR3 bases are TGTGCCAGCAGCTTTATCAGCGGGAGGGTAGAAGAGCAGTACTTC.

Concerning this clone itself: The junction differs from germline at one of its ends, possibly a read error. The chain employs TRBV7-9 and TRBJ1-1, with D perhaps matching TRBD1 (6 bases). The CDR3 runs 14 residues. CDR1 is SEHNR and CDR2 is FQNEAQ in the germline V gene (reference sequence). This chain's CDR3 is CSSSITGLRNEAFF. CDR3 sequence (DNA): TGTTCCAGCAGCATAACAGGGCTTCGAAATGAAGCTTTCTTT.

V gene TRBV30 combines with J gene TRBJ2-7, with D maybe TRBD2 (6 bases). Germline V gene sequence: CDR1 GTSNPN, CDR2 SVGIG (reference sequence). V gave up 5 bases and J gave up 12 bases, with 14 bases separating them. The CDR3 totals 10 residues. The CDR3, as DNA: TGTGCCTGGGGGGGGAGAACTCTGTACTTC. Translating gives CAWGGRTLYF.

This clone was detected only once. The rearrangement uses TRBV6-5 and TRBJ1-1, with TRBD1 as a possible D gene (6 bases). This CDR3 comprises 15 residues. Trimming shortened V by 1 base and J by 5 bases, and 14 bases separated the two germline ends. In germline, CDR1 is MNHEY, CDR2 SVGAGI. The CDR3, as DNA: TGTGCCAGCAGTTACTTCGGGACAACCGGGACTGAAGCTTTCTTT. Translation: CASSYFGTTGTEAFF.

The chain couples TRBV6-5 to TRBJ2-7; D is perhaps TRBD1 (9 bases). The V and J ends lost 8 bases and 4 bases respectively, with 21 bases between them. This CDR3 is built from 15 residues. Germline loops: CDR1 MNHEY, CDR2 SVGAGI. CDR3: CASYPGGTGIYEQYF. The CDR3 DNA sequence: TGTGCCAGCTACCCGGGAGGGACAGGGATTTACGAGCAGTACTTC.

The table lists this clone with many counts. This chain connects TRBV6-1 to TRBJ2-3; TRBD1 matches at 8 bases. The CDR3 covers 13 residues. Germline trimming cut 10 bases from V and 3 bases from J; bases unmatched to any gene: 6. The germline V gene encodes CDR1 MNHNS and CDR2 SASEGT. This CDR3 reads CATADRETDTQYF. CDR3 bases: TGTGCCACCGCGGACAGGGAAACAGATACGCAGTATTTT.

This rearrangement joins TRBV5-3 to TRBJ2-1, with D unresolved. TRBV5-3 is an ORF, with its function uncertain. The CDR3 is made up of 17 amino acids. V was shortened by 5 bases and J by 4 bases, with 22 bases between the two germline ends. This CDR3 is CARSPEESRLSYNEQFF. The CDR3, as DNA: TGTGCCAGAAGTCCTGAAGAGAGTCGCCTGTCTTACAATGAGCAGTTCTTC.